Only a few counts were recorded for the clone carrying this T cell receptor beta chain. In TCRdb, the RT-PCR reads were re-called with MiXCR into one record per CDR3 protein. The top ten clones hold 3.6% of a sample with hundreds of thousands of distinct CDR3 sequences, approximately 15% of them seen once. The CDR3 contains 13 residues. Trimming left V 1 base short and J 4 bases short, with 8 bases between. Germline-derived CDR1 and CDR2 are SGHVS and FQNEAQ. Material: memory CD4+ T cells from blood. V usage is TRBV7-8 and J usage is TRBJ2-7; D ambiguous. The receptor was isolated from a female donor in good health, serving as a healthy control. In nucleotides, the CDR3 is TGTGCCAGCAGCTTAGAGTCGCGTTACGAGCAGTACTTC. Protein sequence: CASSLESRYEQYF.